The entry below gives a single TCR beta chain sequence along with its context. Its antigen remains unidentified. The repertoire was sequenced with immunoSEQ multiplex PCR; TCRdb's copy has only in-frame clones and lacks some. Of approximately 1.1 million clones in the sample, around three quarters were seen once. These data come from a study of shared clonotypes between healthy human individuals. Regarding the study as a whole: Some naive CD4 clonotypes, 4% to 6%, turned up in common across a few donors. In the sorted subsets, rarefaction showed sequencing was incomplete despite large depth. Apart from blood, nothing was sampled; tissue repertoires likely differ.

Germline V gives CDR1 ENHRY, CDR2 SYGVKD. V was shortened by 4 bases and J by 4 bases, with 17 bases between the two germline ends. The CDR3 loop spans 15 amino acids. The sequence derives from a man between 18 and 35 years old in good health. Some clones in this sample may be carry-over from other donors' samples. The sequencing input was memory CD4+ T cells from PBMCs. Subset reported: CD45RA-negative fraction. The chain employs TRBV10-3 and TRBJ2-7; maybe TRBD1 (7 bases). CDR3 sequence reads: CAISALEGARYEQYF. The CDR3, as DNA: TGTGCCATCAGTGCCCTGGAGGGGGCGAGATACGAGCAGTACTTC.